Following are 29 T cell receptor beta chains from one sample sequenced in a study of T cells in Graves' hyperthyroidism and ophthalmopathy. TCR beta CDR3 region amplification was performed from RNA transcripts. Primed by the HTBI set, a first-round RT-PCR was run on the TCR CDR3. TCRdb passed the multiplex PCR reads through MiXCR, listing each CDR3 protein once. The profile shows around 300,000 distinct CDR3 sequences, less than 30% of them singletons. The sequencing sample was made of blood. The receptor set was obtained from a man aged 35-49 years with Graves' hyperthyroidism that later progressed to Graves' ophthalmopathy.

This clonotype has ten or more counts. The J gene is TRBJ1-2, the V gene TRBV10-3; D perhaps matches TRBD1 (6 bases). CDR1 and CDR2 from the germline V gene are ENHRY and SYGVKD. The CDR3 loop spans 14 amino acids. The V end lost 4 bases, the J end lost 7 bases, and 16 bases lay between the germline ends. CDR3 loop: CAISAPAAGAGYTF. CDR3 coding DNA: TGTGCCATCAGTGCTCCGGCGGCGGGGGCTGGCTACACCTTC.

The chain links TRBV19 to TRBJ1-5; D is undetermined. CDR1 is LNHDA and CDR2 is SQIVND in the germline V gene (reference sequence). The CDR3 runs to 14 residues. Between the trimmed V and J ends, which lost 2 bases and 5 bases, there was a span of 10 bases. CDR3 sequence (DNA): TGTGCCAGTAGTATAAGCTCCTCAGATCAGCCCCAGCATTTT. This sequence encodes CASSISSSDQPQHF.

Ten or more counts support this clonotype. The chain carries TRBV5-1 and TRBJ1-6; D is ambiguous. The CDR3 length is 14 residues. V lost 0 bases, J lost 7 bases, and 8 bases lay in between. Per the germline V gene, CDR1 is SGHRS and CDR2 is YFSETQ. CDR3 coding DNA: TGCGCCAGCAGCTTGGTGTTGGGAAATTCACCCCTCCACTTT. This sequence encodes CASSLVLGNSPLHF.

This clonotype was counted at least ten times. The chain links TRBV29-1 to TRBJ2-2, with a weak D call TRBD2 (5 bases). Trimming removed 4 bases from V and 7 bases from J, with 13 bases in between. Germline V lookup: CDR1 SQVTM, CDR2 ANQGSEA. This CDR3 contains 13 residues. The CDR3 spells CSVGTTGNGELFF. DNA for the CDR3: TGCAGCGTTGGAACCACCGGGAACGGGGAGCTGTTTTTT.

The genes are TRBV12-3 or TRBV12-4 and TRBJ2-7; 8 nucleotides align to TRBD1. The V and J ends lost 6 bases and 6 bases, in that order; junction bases with no gene match: 16. The CDR3 consists of 16 residues. Here the CDR3 DNA reads TGTGCCAGCAGCCCCCCCCGGACAGGGTCCCTTGGCGAGCAGTACTTC. Translating it yields CASSPPRTGSLGEQYF.

Judged by abundance, this clonotype is medium-sized. This sequence joins TRBV19 and TRBJ2-2; 12 nucleotides agree with TRBD1. Germline assignment: CDR1 LNHDA and CDR2 SQIVND (reference sequence). The trim removed 4 bases at V and 7 bases at J, leaving 10 bases unmatched. The CDR3 totals 17 residues. CDR3 in amino acids: CASSTLPGQGAIGELFF. As DNA, the CDR3 is TGTGCCAGTAGTACACTACCGGGACAGGGGGCTATCGGGGAGCTGTTTTTT.

This clonotype has at least ten counts. The chain has TRBV30 and TRBJ2-7; 9 bases match TRBD2. The CDR3 spans 13 residues. Germline CDR1 GTSNPN, CDR2 SVGIG (reference sequence). The trim removed 0 bases at V and 9 bases at J, leaving 6 bases unmatched. As DNA, the CDR3 is TGTGCCTGGAGTGTACGGGCTAGCGGGGCGCAGTACTTC. This sequence encodes CAWSVRASGAQYF. The full variable domain, completed using reference TRBV30 and TRBJ2-7, is SQTIHQWPATLVQPVGSPLSLECTVEGTSNPNLYWYRQAAGRGLQLLFYSVGIGQISSEVPQNLSASRPQDRQFILSSKKLLLSDSGFYLCAWSVRASGAQYFGPGTRLTVT.

This chain uses TRBV11-3 with TRBJ2-1; D is ambiguous. This CDR3 region has 14 residues. Trimming took off 5 bases at V and 8 bases at J, with 16 bases between the two ends. CDR1 and CDR2 from the germline V gene are SGHNT and YENEEA. Here the CDR3 reads CASSQPGPSDEQFF. CDR3 nucleotides: TGTGCCAGCAGCCAGCCCGGGCCGAGCGATGAGCAGTTCTTC.

This clonotype was detected many times. The chain is built from TRBV20-1 and TRBJ2-3; D might be TRBD2 (6 bases). In germline, CDR1 is DFQATT, CDR2 SNEGSKA (reference sequence). This CDR3 has 13 residues. Deletions cut 6 bases from V and 0 bases from J, with 10 bases between. In nucleotides, the CDR3 is TGCAGTGCCAAGCGGGTTAGCACAGATACGCAGTATTTT. It translates to CSAKRVSTDTQYF.

V usage is TRBV12-3 or TRBV12-4 and J usage is TRBJ1-1; 7 bases map to TRBD1. Unmatched junction bases numbered 6, after V lost 7 bases and J lost 1 base. CDR3 length: 14 amino acids. The CDR3 here is CASNLGQPNTEAFF. For the CDR3, the DNA is TGTGCCAGCAACCTGGGACAGCCGAACACTGAAGCTTTCTTT.

The rearrangement links TRBV6-1 to TRBJ2-5; 7 bases line up with TRBD2. Trimming removed 5 bases from V and 7 bases from J; junction bases left unmatched: 4. Germline CDR1 MNHNS, CDR2 SASEGT. The CDR3 contains 12 residues. The CDR3 sequence: CASSRGDGTQYF. In nucleotides, the CDR3 is TGTGCCAGCAGTCGGGGGGACGGGACCCAGTACTTC.

Ten or more counts support this clonotype. The chain recombines TRBV12-3 or TRBV12-4 with TRBJ1-2; D is perhaps TRBD1 (6 bases). This CDR3 contains 13 residues. With 6 bases removed from V and 9 bases from J, the gap between germline ends came to 17 bases. The CDR3 here is CASRRWGRDSYTF. In DNA form, the CDR3 reads TGTGCCAGCAGACGTTGGGGCAGGGACAGCTACACCTTC.

This clonotype was seen ten or more times. This chain joins TRBV3-1 and TRBJ2-4; D unresolved. Trimming removed 4 bases from V and 1 base from J, with 8 bases in between. CDR1 and CDR2 (germline): LGHDT, YNNKEL (reference sequence). The CDR3 consists of 14 residues. The CDR3 spells CASSLSDAKNIQYF. CDR3 nucleotide sequence: TGTGCCAGCAGCCTGTCGGATGCCAAAAACATTCAGTACTTC.

This clonotype was counted many times. The chain carries TRBV7-8 and TRBJ2-5; the D is unclear. Trimming took off 3 bases at V and 2 bases at J, with 7 bases between the two ends. CDR3 length equals 13 residues. The V gene's germline CDR1 is SGHVS and CDR2 FQNEAQ. CDR3 residues: CASSFRPQETQYF. In DNA, the CDR3 is TGTGCCAGCAGCTTCCGTCCACAAGAGACCCAGTACTTC.

As concerns this clonotype: An end of the junction differs from the germline gene, which may be a read error. The V call is TRBV28, the J call TRBJ1-5, with 7 positions matching TRBD1. There are 12 residues in the CDR3. Germline CDR1 MDHEN, CDR2 SYDVKM. CDR3 nucleotides: TGTGCCAGCAGTCCCCGGACAGGCCAAGCGTTTTTT. It codes for CASSPRTGQAFF. Supplemented by reference TRBV28 and TRBJ1-5, the full variable domain reads DVKVTQSSRYLVKRTGEKVFLECVQDMDHENMFWYRQDPGLGLRLIYFSYDVKMKEKGDIPEGYSVSREKKERFSLILESASTNQTSMYLCASSPRTGQAFFGDGTRLSIL.

This clonotype was observed at least ten times. This chain connects TRBV4-1 to TRBJ1-1; D unresolved. From germline, CDR1 is MGHRA and CDR2 YSYEKL. This CDR3 spans 15 amino acids. The ends were cut back, 4 bases at V and 9 bases at J, with 21 bases in the middle. CDR3 residues: CASSPIGGPRLQAFF. The CDR3 nucleotides read TGCGCCAGCAGCCCCATAGGAGGACCTAGACTACAAGCTTTCTTT.

This clonotype was observed at least ten times. This chain links TRBV19 with TRBJ1-2; maybe TRBD1 (5 bases). CDR1 and CDR2 (germline): LNHDA, SQIVND (reference sequence). Trimming removed 5 bases from V and 7 bases from J, with 20 bases in between. The CDR3 runs to 15 residues. CDR3: CASSQSREASGGYTF. Here the CDR3 DNA reads TGTGCCAGTAGTCAATCCAGGGAGGCTTCAGGTGGCTACACCTTC.

This clonotype was seen ten or more times. The chain carries TRBV2 and TRBJ2-5; no clear D gene. The CDR3 is made up of 13 amino acids. Germline CDR1 SNHLY, CDR2 FYNNEI. V was trimmed by 0 bases and J by 4 bases, leaving 6 bases between them. The CDR3 DNA reads TGTGCCAGCAGTGAAGCTATCCGAGAGACCCAGTACTTC. This codes for CASSEAIRETQYF.

This clonotype was counted many times. The chain is built from TRBV10-1 and TRBJ1-2; TRBD1 might be the D (5 bases). In germline, CDR1 is WNHNN, CDR2 SYGVQD (reference sequence). V lost 3 bases and J 8 bases, leaving 19 bases between the germline ends. The CDR3 has 15 residues. CDR3 residues: CASSEFRDGWRGYTF. In DNA form, the CDR3 reads TGCGCCAGCAGTGAATTCCGGGACGGATGGCGAGGCTACACCTTC.

This clonotype was seen ten or more times. The chain recombines TRBV27 with TRBJ2-2; D is unclear. Germline values: CDR1 MNHEY, CDR2 SMNVEV (reference sequence). Trimming removed 0 bases from V and 0 bases from J, with 11 bases in between. CDR3 length: 17 amino acids. The CDR3 protein is CASSLSQFGANTGELFF. CDR3 bases: TGTGCCAGCAGTTTATCGCAATTTGGCGCGAACACCGGGGAGCTGTTTTTT.

This clonotype has at least ten counts. The chain couples TRBV25-1 to TRBJ2-2, with D uncertain. CDR1 is MGHDK, CDR2 SYGVNS, per germline. V lost 0 bases to trimming and J lost 2 bases, with 7 bases between them. CDR3 size: 15 residues. The CDR3 DNA reads as TGTGCCAGCAGTGAATACTACCCAAACACCGGGGAGCTGTTTTTT. Translated: CASSEYYPNTGELFF.

As DNA, the CDR3 is TGTGCCAGCAGCCAACACCACTACGAGCAGTACTTC. This gives the protein CASSQHHYEQYF. V usage is TRBV14 and J usage is TRBJ2-7; D is uncertain. Per germline, CDR1 SGHDN and CDR2 FVKESK. The CDR3 length is 12 residues. The V gene lost 2 bases and the J gene lost 3 bases, with 5 bases spanning the gap.

V gene TRBV28 combines with J gene TRBJ1-1; the D gene is possibly TRBD1 (6 bases). Trimming left V 9 bases short and J 4 bases short, with 12 bases between. CDR1 is MDHEN and CDR2 is SYDVKM in the germline V gene. CDR3 size: 12 residues. CDR3 sequence: CASETGTTEAFF. DNA for the CDR3: TGTGCCAGTGAAACAGGGACCACTGAAGCTTTCTTT.

At least ten counts were recorded for this clonotype. The chain carries TRBV2 and TRBJ2-5; weak D call: TRBD1 (6 bases). The CDR3 consists of 17 residues. The germline V gene encodes CDR1 SNHLY and CDR2 FYNNEI. Trimming removed 4 bases at V and 1 base at J, with 19 bases between. CDR3 sequence: CASSGGYRRGGQETQYF. CDR3 sequence (DNA): TGTGCCAGCAGTGGAGGCTACCGAAGAGGGGGCCAAGAGACCCAGTACTTC.

This clonotype was detected a few times. This chain connects TRBV6-1 to TRBJ2-5; D may be TRBD1 (5 bases). Germline-derived CDR1 and CDR2 are MNHNS and SASEGT. Trimming removed 6 bases at V and 2 bases at J, with 10 bases between. CDR3 length equals 13 residues. For the CDR3, the DNA is TGTGCCAGCAGACGGACAAGACAAGAGACCCAGTACTTC. Translation: CASRRTRQETQYF.

This clonotype was counted many times. The chain recombines TRBV20-1 with TRBJ2-7; TRBD2 matches 12 bases. CDR1 is DFQATT, CDR2 SNEGSKA, per germline (reference sequence). CDR3 length equals 14 residues. The ends lost 6 bases at V and 2 bases at J; junction bases unmatched: 5. CDR3 loop: CSAHTSGRPYEQYF. CDR3 DNA sequence: TGCAGTGCGCATACTAGCGGGAGGCCCTACGAGCAGTACTTC.

This clonotype was recorded many times. One end of the junction is discordant with germline, which a read error may explain. The chain has TRBV6-4 and TRBJ2-2; 8 bases fit TRBD2. Germline assignment: CDR1 MRHNA and CDR2 SNTAGT. The CDR3 has 13 amino acids. The CDR3 sequence is CASSSGSTGERFF. The CDR3 DNA is TGTGCCAGCAGTAGCGGGAGCACCGGGGAGCGGTTTTTT.

This clonotype was seen many times. V gene TRBV12-3 or TRBV12-4 combines with J gene TRBJ1-5; D possibly corresponds to TRBD1 (6 bases). There are 16 residues in the CDR3. The V and J ends lost 6 bases and 1 base respectively, with 16 bases between them. CDR3 sequence reads: CASRSTGWPSNQPQHF. The CDR3 DNA reads TGTGCCAGCAGGTCCACAGGGTGGCCGAGCAATCAGCCCCAGCATTTT.

Many counts were recorded for this clonotype. The chain carries TRBV10-1 and TRBJ2-7; TRBD1 aligns across 9 bases. The J segment lost 5 bases and the V segment lost 4 bases, leaving 6 bases of the junction unmatched. Per the germline V gene, CDR1 is WNHNN and CDR2 is SYGVQD (reference sequence). CDR3 size: 14 residues. The CDR3: CASSGQGVSNEQYF. The CDR3 DNA reads as TGCGCCAGCAGTGGACAGGGGGTATCTAACGAGCAGTACTTC.